These 5 T cell receptor beta chains came from one sample sequenced in a study of untreated major depressive disorder. Profiling relied on immunoSEQ multiplex PCR, and the TCRdb table lists in-frame clones only, not all of them. The sample includes 20,000 or so clones, roughly 84% of them seen just once. Sequencing was carried out using CD4+ T cells from PBMCs. These receptors were collected from a woman younger than 45 in good health.

The gene calls are TRBV10-3 and TRBJ1-1, with D uncertain. Trimming left V 4 bases short and J 1 base short, with 4 bases between. The CDR3 sequence is 12 residues long. Germline V gene data show CDR1 as ENHRY and CDR2 as SYGVKD. The CDR3 nucleotides are TGTGCCATCAGTGCCCAGAACACTGAAGCTTTCTTT. It yields the protein CAISAQNTEAFF.

The chain uses TRBV9 and TRBJ1-3; weak D call: TRBD1 (6 bases). Germline V gene data show CDR1 as SGDLS and CDR2 as YYNGEE. The ends were cut back, 1 base at V and 4 bases at J, with 12 bases in the middle. CDR3 length: 15 amino acids. CDR3 residues: CASSVRGASGNTIYF. CDR3 in DNA: TGTGCCAGCAGCGTAAGGGGGGCGTCGGGAAACACCATATATTTT.

The rearrangement links TRBV19 to TRBJ1-5; tentatively, D is TRBD1 (5 bases). This CDR3 is built from 11 residues. CDR1 and CDR2 (germline): LNHDA, SQIVND (reference sequence). V was clipped by 8 bases and J by 6 bases, with 8 bases between them. CDR3 bases: TGTGCCAGTGGGGGATTTCAGCCCCAGCATTTT. It encodes CASGGFQPQHF.

This clone was seen only once. The chain employs TRBV30 and TRBJ2-3, with 10 bases lining up with TRBD2. CDR1 and CDR2 from the germline V gene are GTSNPN and SVGIG (reference sequence). V shed 0 bases and J 4 bases; nucleotides not matched to a gene: 7. This CDR3 has 16 residues. The CDR3 protein is CAWSVGSGRWADTQYF. Here the CDR3 DNA reads TGTGCCTGGAGTGTTGGTAGCGGGAGGTGGGCAGATACGCAGTATTTT.

The gene calls are TRBV11-3 and TRBJ2-1; 10 nucleotides match TRBD2. Germline V gene data show CDR1 as SGHNT and CDR2 as YENEEA. V trimming: 5 bases; J trimming: 3 bases; junction bases outside the gene matches: 4. This CDR3 is built from 15 residues. CDR3 DNA: TGTGCCAGCAGCACGGGACTAGCGAACTACAATGAGCAGTTCTTC. This codes for CASSTGLANYNEQFF.